The source of this T cell receptor (beta chain) is a study of blood T cells in healthy people across ages (dated by TCRdb to the mid-2010s). Background on the whole study: In model experiments, template switching captured about one uniquely barcoded TCR beta cDNA molecule for every two T cells. The study measured age-related changes in TCR beta repertoire diversity using deep sequencing normalized with unique cDNA molecular identifiers. Four age groups were formed from the donors: young (average 16 years), middle-aged (approximately 39), aged (approximately 60) and long-lived (around 82). The study analyzed two additional independent replicas of 1 million unique cDNA reads from the same blood draw for two donors, one aged 18 to 29 and one aged 80 or older. Overall study outcomes, separate from this receptor: Compared with the aged group, the long-lived group had more naive CD4+ T cells, fewer expanded clones and increased TCR diversity, a pattern suggesting age selection. Observed TCR beta diversity per million T cells fell roughly linearly with age, and a significant reduction was already apparent by age roughly 40. Conclusive comparison of naive and antigen-experienced compartments was prevented by the profiling of bulk unsorted PBMCs. Donor CMV infection status was unknown, potentially confounding age-related changes in expanded clonotypes. There was a strong correlation between observed TCR beta diversity and the percentage of naive T cells measured by flow cytometry. Estimates of total diversity based on one million sequenced T cells were considered lower bounds and underestimates.

Systemically healthy Caucasian individuals from Russia, some 38 in total and aged roughly 6 to 100 years, were included as donors. Ten milliliters of peripheral blood were collected from each donor into EDTA-treated Vacutainer tubes. PBMCs were isolated by Ficoll-Paque density-gradient centrifugation, with at least 6.5 million obtained per sample. Trizol reagent was used to extract total RNA from the PBMCs, yielding at least 6 micrograms per sample. For every donor, flow cytometry on a PBMC aliquot measured the percentage of naive CD45RAhigh/CD27high T cells. Relative to germline, V is 1 base shorter and J is 4 bases shorter, with 10 bases between their ends. The CDR3 runs 13 residues from the cysteine to the phenylalanine. Only the CDR3 DNA stays, 39 bases, in frame from base 1. Via the germline V gene (reference sequence), CDR1 is GTSNPN and CDR2 SVGIG. With regard to this clonotype: Its recognized antigen is unknown. The record has no base qualities; no much larger clone is one base away.

To prepare the library, 5' RACE was applied. Sequencing was performed on an Illumina HiSeq 2500. A second 7 to 11 cycle PCR used a sample-barcoded 5' primer and a J-beta primer mix. A template-switch 5' adaptor carrying 12 random nucleotides introduced a unique molecular identifier onto each TCR beta cDNA molecule. Each sample yielded at least 3 million CDR3-containing paired-end reads. All of the RNA was converted into first-strand cDNA using the Mint cDNA synthesis kit, with a TRBC-specific oligonucleotide serving as the primer. Following uracil-DNA glycosylase treatment, a first 18-cycle PCR with universal primers M1SS and BC2_uni_R was performed on all cDNA. In the authors' own workflow: For normalization, 1 million high-quality reads were randomly selected from each sample, with every read carrying a distinct molecular identifier. Reads sharing molecular identifiers were discarded rather than binned into consensus sequences. MiTCR, set to a Q25 quality threshold and the strictest error-elimination algorithm, was used for CDR3 identification, clonotype clustering and error correction. Lower-bound total TCR beta diversity was estimated with a nonparametric unseen species model using Euler transformation. Clones were called with MiXCR by TCRdb after fastp trimmed the public reads at Q25, and only in-frame beta chains were retained. Entries are consolidated by CDR3 protein sequence, retaining the most common genes and DNA. In this record, the V and J calls reflect TCRdb's handling and not the investigators' own analysis. The sample profile shows 500,000 to 650,000 distinct CDR3 sequences; around a quarter of them were found once. The ten most abundant clones make up 3% to 4% of the sample.

These data also formed part of another study, on T cells of mothers and their children. As that second paper reports: Nine systemically healthy Caucasian individuals, comprising three mothers and their six children, were included as donors. cDNA synthesis used all of the extracted RNA, with approximately 1.4 ug of RNA in each 15 ul reaction. In the second PCR, sample barcodes and 2-4 random nucleotides were introduced via the M1S primer. Over 8 million TCR beta CDR3 reads were obtained for each mother, and 3 million to 3.5 million reads were obtained for each child. TCR recombination output is similarly shaped by thymic selection in related and unrelated pairs, with a minor effect exerted by inherited differences. Normalized repertoire overlap was always found to be slightly, but never significantly, higher in related mother-child pairs than in unrelated mother-child pairs. With a sensitivity of approximately 100 clones per million clonotypes, no persistent microchimeric T cell clones were detected. The study used deep NGS to compare TCR beta repertoires of mothers and children, seeking features distinguishing related mother-child pairs from unrelated individuals. On average, the children were approximately 12 +/- 4 years old, while the mothers were 40 +/- 4 years old. Libraries were sequenced on Illumina HiSeq 2000 with 100+100 nt paired-end reads after adapter ligation with NEBNext reagents. To prevent cross-contamination, the mother and child libraries were prepared one month apart and sequenced in separate runs. Each donor had between roughly 500,000 and 2,100,000 distinct TCR beta clonotypes identified. Naive TCR beta clonotypes were estimated from low-frequency clonotypes matched to each donor's FACS-determined naive share, without sorting.

The rearranged chain carries TRBV30 and TRBJ1-1; no D gene is confidently identified. Sequencing input: blood. The clonotype comes from a boy younger than 10 in good health. In nucleotide form, the sequence is TGTGCCTGGAGTGAACCATACGCCACTGAAGCTTTCTTT. The translation is CAWSEPYATEAFF. Reference TRBV30 and TRBJ1-1 genes cover what lies past the CDR3, so the full variable domain is SQTIHQWPATLVQPVGSPLSLECTVEGTSNPNLYWYRQAAGRGLQLLFYSVGIGQISSEVPQNLSASRPQDRQFILSSKKLLLSDSGFYLCAWSEPYATEAFFGQGTRLTVV.